This T cell receptor beta chain was sequenced for a study of cytotoxic CD8 clonotypes in ibrutinib-treated CLL. Regarding the study as a whole: At ibrutinib response, clonality increased, and at progression it declined back toward baseline.

Comments on this clone: The antigen remains undetermined.

This table comes from immunoSEQ multiplex PCR, and its TCRdb copy is limited to in-frame clones, with some not included. This table holds over 95,000 clones, roughly 57% found once. This CDR3 is 16 amino acids long. J was trimmed by 5 bases and V by 3 bases; bases with no gene match: 13. CDR1 LNHDA and CDR2 SQIVND come from the germline V gene (reference sequence). The starting material was PBMCs, obtained after 24 months of ibrutinib treatment. The source is a human donor with chronic lymphocytic leukemia. V gene TRBV19 combines with J gene TRBJ2-7; 7 nucleotides align to TRBD1. CDR3: CASSIIGDSPSHEQYF. DNA of the CDR3: TGTGCCAGTAGTATCATCGGGGACAGTCCGTCGCACGAGCAGTACTTC.